This entry lists 26 T cell receptor beta chains sequenced from one sample in a study of CD4 T cell repertoires in COVID-19 (dated by TCRdb to the early 2020s). The library came from the immunoSEQ multiplex PCR assay. The immuneACCESS repertoire file appears here via TCRdb, limited to in-frame rearrangements. These files lack a portion of the clones; in checked studies, under half of the deficit traces to unresolved V genes, and the cause of the others is not known. The sample table records approximately 79,000 clones; roughly four fifths of these occur just once. In total, the top ten clones hold around 0.59% of the sample. What the time point label conveys for this sample: sample from a COVID-19-recovered individual after infection. The specimen was CD4+ T cells from peripheral blood, collected after recovery from COVID-19. Receptor source: a human donor who had COVID-19.

This sequence joins TRBV29-1 and TRBJ2-5; 12 bases map to TRBD1. The CDR3 has 14 residues. Germline V CDR1 and CDR2: SQVTM, ANQGSEA. V dropped 7 bases and J dropped 4; count of bases not matched to a gene: 7. CDR3 DNA sequence: TGCAGCGCAGGGGGACAGGGGGCTGGAGAGACCCAGTACTTC. This codes for CSAGGQGAGETQYF.

In this sample, this clone turned up once. The chain uses TRBV19 and TRBJ1-2, with D possibly being TRBD1 (6 bases). V dropped 8 bases and J dropped 8 bases, with 15 bases sitting between them. CDR1 is LNHDA and CDR2 is SQIVND in the germline V gene (reference sequence). The CDR3 sequence is 12 residues long. Here the CDR3 DNA reads TGTGCCAGTGCGGGGGGGGCTGAAGGCTACACCTTC. Encoded protein: CASAGGAEGYTF.

V usage is TRBV6-5 and J usage is TRBJ2-7, with D possibly being TRBD2 (5 bases). The V and J ends lost 11 bases and 6 bases respectively, with 14 bases between them. This CDR3 spans 11 amino acids. The germline V gene encodes CDR1 MNHEY and CDR2 SVGAGI. CDR3 sequence reads: CASWRGGEQYF. CDR3 in DNA: TGTGCCTCCTGGAGAGGAGGCGAGCAGTACTTC.

This clone was picked up one time. The V gene is TRBV19, the J gene TRBJ1-6; 7 bases fit TRBD1. J lost 9 bases, V lost 4 bases, and 15 bases had no gene match. The germline CDR1 and CDR2 sequences are LNHDA and SQIVND (reference sequence). CDR3 length: 17 amino acids. CDR3: CASSRPLTGSVVSPLHF. The CDR3, as DNA: TGTGCCAGTAGTAGACCCTTGACAGGGTCTGTTGTTTCACCCCTCCACTTT.

This clone has only one observation. The chain employs TRBV30 and TRBJ2-2; 9 bases map to TRBD2. The CDR3 extends over 18 amino acids. V gave up 2 bases and J gave up 4 bases; unmatched junction bases: 14. Germline V CDR1 and CDR2: GTSNPN, SVGIG (reference sequence). CDR3 region: CAWSSQLAGAMSTGELFF. CDR3 bases: TGTGCCTGGAGTAGTCAGTTAGCGGGAGCTATGAGCACCGGGGAGCTGTTTTTT.

This chain connects TRBV7-9 to TRBJ2-4; D gene ambiguous. CDR3 length: 15 residues. The V end lost 4 bases, the J end lost 0 bases, and 10 bases lay between the germline ends. The germline CDR1 and CDR2 sequences are SEHNR and FQNEAQ (reference sequence). CDR3 sequence (DNA): TGTGCCAGCAGCTGGACCGAACTAGCCAAAAACATTCAGTACTTC. It encodes CASSWTELAKNIQYF.

This clone came up a few times. The chain has TRBV7-9 and TRBJ2-7; unclear D gene. CDR1 is SEHNR, CDR2 FQNEAQ, per germline (reference sequence). The CDR3 consists of 15 residues. Deletions cut 2 bases from V and 2 bases from J, with 13 bases between. The CDR3 nucleotides are TGTGCCAGCAGCTTACTTGGCGAACCTACCTACGAGCAGTACTTC. Its translation: CASSLLGEPTYEQYF.

The CDR3 DNA reads TGTGCCAGCAGCTTGGCGGGGGTTGCGCAGTATTTT. Translating it yields CASSLAGVAQYF. The V gene is TRBV5-6, the J gene TRBJ2-3, with D tentatively TRBD2 (6 bases). The CDR3 totals 12 residues. Trimming stripped 0 bases from V and 10 bases from J, with 9 bases between. Looked up from germline, CDR1 is SGHDT and CDR2 is YYEEEE.

The V gene is TRBV5-1, the J gene TRBJ1-6; tentative D call: TRBD1 (5 bases). V was shortened by 0 bases and J by 7 bases, with 14 bases between the two germline ends. The CDR3 extends over 16 amino acids. Germline V gene sequence: CDR1 SGHRS, CDR2 YFSETQ. DNA of the CDR3: TGCGCCAGCAGCTTGGCCGCTGGCAGGGAGAATTCACCCCTCCACTTT. This encodes CASSLAAGRENSPLHF.

The chain carries TRBV19 and TRBJ1-4; D gene uncertain. Trimming took 6 bases from V and 0 from J, leaving 14 bases between them. The germline gives CDR1 LNHDA, CDR2 SQIVND (reference sequence). This CDR3 spans 16 amino acids. The CDR3 DNA follows: TGTGCCAGTAGCCGGGATTCATTCGCAACTAATGAAAAACTGTTTTTT. It is translated as CASSRDSFATNEKLFF.

The CDR3: CASSDPGDPSTDTQYF. In DNA form, the CDR3 reads TGCGCCAGCAGTGACCCCGGGGACCCTAGCACAGATACGCAGTATTTT. The chain employs TRBV10-2 and TRBJ2-3; either TRBD1 or TRBD2 may fit D (5 bases each). The ends were cut back, 3 bases at V and 0 bases at J, with 13 bases in the middle. The CDR3 totals 16 residues. Per the germline V gene, CDR1 is WSHSY and CDR2 is SAAADI.

This chain links TRBV7-2 with TRBJ2-7, with D perhaps matching TRBD1 (6 bases). V was shortened by 6 bases and J by 4 bases, with 22 bases between the two germline ends. Germline V lookup: CDR1 SGHTA, CDR2 FQGNSA. The CDR3 has 16 residues. The CDR3 protein is CASSPTGAGQGYEQYF. The CDR3 DNA sequence: TGTGCCAGCAGTCCCACCGGGGCGGGCCAGGGGTACGAGCAGTACTTC. The full variable domain, completed using reference TRBV7-2 and TRBJ2-7, is GAGVSQSPSNKVTEKGKDVELRCDPISGHTALYWYRQSLGQGLEFLIYFQGNSAPDKSGLPSDRFSAERTGGSVSTLTIQRTQQEDSAVYLCASSPTGAGQGYEQYFGPGTRLTVT.

The chain recombines TRBV7-2 with TRBJ2-1, with D possibly TRBD1 on 6 matching bases. The CDR3 consists of 15 residues. Germline lookup yields CDR1 SGHTA and CDR2 FQGNSA. Trimming pared 3 bases from V and 7 bases from J, leaving 16 bases between. The CDR3 bases are TGTGCCAGCAGCTTGAGTCGGCGAGGGGGTAATGAGCAGTTCTTC. It translates to CASSLSRRGGNEQFF.

In its sample, this clone was seen once. The J gene is TRBJ2-3, the V gene TRBV29-1; the D is unclear. Germline V gene data show CDR1 as SQVTM and CDR2 as ANQGSEA. This CDR3 has 12 amino acids. Trimming shortened V by 7 bases and J by 7 bases, and 15 bases separated the two germline ends. CDR3 in DNA: TGCAGCGCGGGCCTGCTTCTGAATACGCAGTATTTT. Its translation: CSAGLLLNTQYF.

V and J are TRBV2 and TRBJ1-3, with 7 bases aligning to TRBD1. The length of the CDR3 is 14 residues. Germline CDR1 SNHLY, CDR2 FYNNEI. After removal of 0 bases from V and 6 bases from J, the junction contained 2 bases not matched to a gene. The CDR3, as DNA: TGTGCCAGCAGTGAAGCAAGGGGGCCAAACACCATATATTTT. Translated: CASSEARGPNTIYF. Complete variable domain (other parts from reference TRBV2 and TRBJ1-3): EPEVTQTPSHQVTQMGQEVILRCVPISNHLYFYWYRQILGQKVEFLVSFYNNEISEKSEIFDDQFSVERPDGSNFTLKIRSTKLEDSAMYFCASSEARGPNTIYFGEGSWLTVV.

This chain links TRBV19 with TRBJ2-3; 14 bases are shared with TRBD2. The CDR3 runs to 15 residues. Germline loops: CDR1 LNHDA, CDR2 SQIVND (reference sequence). The V segment lost 6 bases and the J segment 4 bases; nucleotides outside the gene matches: 3. In DNA form, the CDR3 reads TGTGCCAGTAGCATGACTAGCGGGGGGGCAGATACGCAGTATTTT. Its translation: CASSMTSGGADTQYF.

This chain joins TRBV7-2 and TRBJ2-7, with 7 bases fitting TRBD1. Losses at the gene ends were 3 bases for V and 6 bases for J; bases not matched to a gene: 17. The CDR3 spans 17 residues. Germline V gives CDR1 SGHTA, CDR2 FQGNSA. CDR3 protein: CASSLLGAGAGGLEQYF. The CDR3, as DNA: TGTGCCAGCAGCTTGTTAGGGGCTGGGGCAGGGGGTCTCGAGCAGTACTTC.

V is TRBV5-1 and J is TRBJ2-5; weak D call: TRBD2 (6 bases). V lost 1 base and J 1 base, leaving 11 bases between the germline ends. Germline values: CDR1 SGHRS, CDR2 YFSETQ. The length of the CDR3 is 15 residues. CDR3 residues: CASSLNYGSQETQYF. CDR3 DNA sequence: TGCGCCAGCAGCTTGAATTACGGGAGCCAAGAGACCCAGTACTTC.

CDR3 loop: CASSQGPRSYNEQFF. Here the CDR3 DNA reads TGTGCCAGCAGCCAAGGGCCCCGGTCCTACAATGAGCAGTTCTTC. The chain links TRBV14 to TRBJ2-1; D gene uncertain. The CDR3 loop spans 15 amino acids. V shed 1 base and J shed 1 base, with 8 bases lying between them. Germline V gene lookup returns CDR1 SGHDN and CDR2 FVKESK.

The genes are TRBV7-2 and TRBJ2-1; perhaps TRBD1 as D (6 bases). There are 15 residues in the CDR3. The V gene lost 2 bases and the J gene lost 1 base, with 9 bases spanning the gap. In germline, CDR1 is SGHTA, CDR2 FQGNSA. The CDR3 bases are TGTGCCAGCAGCTTACAGGGGCTATCCTACAATGAGCAGTTCTTC. Translated, it gives CASSLQGLSYNEQFF.

This clone was counted only a few times. The rearrangement links TRBV7-8 to TRBJ2-3, with D unresolved. This CDR3 has 16 amino acids. V lost 5 bases, J lost 0 bases, and 15 bases lay in between. Germline lookup yields CDR1 SGHVS and CDR2 FQNEAQ. CDR3 DNA sequence: TGTGCCAGCAGCCCAACACAGAATCCTAGCACAGATACGCAGTATTTT. Its translation is CASSPTQNPSTDTQYF.

The chain links TRBV5-1 to TRBJ2-1; TRBD2 aligns across 13 bases. The CDR3 totals 16 residues. V lost 1 base to trimming and J lost 7 bases; unmatched junction nucleotides: 5. Germline V gene lookup returns CDR1 SGHRS and CDR2 YFSETQ. CDR3 nucleotides: TGCGCCAGCAGCTTGCGGACTAGCGGGAGAGGGAATGAGCAGTTCTTC. Residues: CASSLRTSGRGNEQFF.

Concerning this clone itself: A junction boundary mismatches the germline segment, possibly from a read error. The chain employs TRBV24-1 and TRBJ2-2; D is unresolved. CDR1 and CDR2 (germline): KGHDR, SFDVKD. This CDR3 has 12 residues. CDR3 sequence reads: CATSWFTRELFF. The DNA for the CDR3 is TGTGCCACCAGTTGGTTCACCAGGGAGCTGTTTTTT.

The CDR3 is CASSAVGYGYTF. CDR3 nucleotide sequence: TGTGCCAGCTCAGCAGTCGGCTATGGCTACACCTTC. The rearrangement uses TRBV18 and TRBJ1-2, with D unresolved. Germline V CDR1 and CDR2: KGHSH, LQKENI. Trimming removed 5 bases from V and 4 bases from J, with 8 bases in between. This CDR3 is built from 12 residues. The full variable domain, its missing parts supplied by reference TRBV18 and TRBJ1-2, is NAGVMQNPRHLVRRRGQEARLRCSPMKGHSHVYWYRQLPEEGLKFMVYLQKENIIDESGMPKERFSAEFPKEGPSILRIQQVVRGDSAAYFCASSAVGYGYTFGSGTRLTVV.

This clone showed up just once. The V gene is TRBV5-1, the J gene TRBJ2-7, with TRBD1 identical over 8 bases. The CDR3 is made up of 15 amino acids. V dropped 7 bases and J dropped 1; count of bases not matched to a gene: 10. Germline CDR1 is SGHRS and CDR2 is YFSETQ. The CDR3 spells CASRVLGQASYEQYF. CDR3 DNA sequence: TGCGCCAGCCGTGTTTTGGGACAGGCTTCCTACGAGCAGTACTTC.

In this sample, this clone turned up a few times. This sequence joins TRBV11-2 and TRBJ1-2, with D perhaps TRBD1 (5 bases). Per the germline V gene, CDR1 is SGHAT and CDR2 is FQNNGV. The CDR3 loop spans 15 amino acids. With 5 bases removed from V and 8 bases from J, the gap between germline ends came to 21 bases. The CDR3 DNA reads as TGTGCCAGCAGCCCCAGAGCAGGGTCCCTGGGGGGCTACACCTTC. Its protein is CASSPRAGSLGGYTF.